This is a list of T cell receptor beta chains from one sample in a study of human T cells and chemical hapten exposure. TCRdb used MiXCR to reprocess the RACE reads, holding one entry per CDR3 protein. The sample yields about 380,000 distinct CDR3 sequences, 5% to 6.5% seen once. The specimen comprised whole blood, sampled in connection with sensitization to the hapten diphenylcyclopropenone (DPC). These receptors were taken from a woman aged 45-59 years with alopecia areata. Some clones in this sample may be carry-over from other donors' samples. CDR3s include the opening cysteine and the closing phenylalanine or tryptophan. Each record gives: clone size, V gene, J gene, D gene, CDR3 DNA, CDR3 protein. The D gene is left open where the match is weak. Only some rows state a clone size, as once, few, many or a class for expanded clones.

many	TRBV9	TRBJ2-3	NA	TGTGCCAGCAGCGTTCGTGGTAGCGTCTTCACAGATACGCAGTATTTT	CASSVRGSVFTDTQYF
many	TRBV10-1	TRBJ2-2	TRBD2	TGCGCCAGCAGTAGACTAGCGGGAGAAAATACCGGGGAGCTGTTTTTT	CASSRLAGENTGELFF
many	TRBV6-2/TRBV6-3	TRBJ2-4	NA	TGTGCCAGCAGTTACTCGAAAAACCGCGTCAGAACCAAAAACATTCAGTACTTC	CASSYSKNRVRTKNIQYF
many	TRBV5-1	TRBJ2-5	NA	TGCGCCAGCAGCTTGGGACCATTCCAAGAGACCCAGTACTTC	CASSLGPFQETQYF
NA	TRBV24-1	TRBJ2-2	NA	TGTGCCACCAGTGATCGTGGGGCGACCGGGGAGCTGTTTTTT	CATSDRGATGELFF
many	TRBV29-1	TRBJ2-1	NA	TGCAGGGGGGGATCCTACAATGAGCAGTTCTTC	CRGGSYNEQFF
many	TRBV7-9	TRBJ1-1	NA	TGTGCCAGCAGCTCCGCGGGGGGCACTGAAGCTTTCTTT	CASSSAGGTEAFF
few	TRBV12-5	TRBJ2-3	NA	TGTGCTAGTGGTTTGGTACCCGACACCTTACGCACAGATACGCAGTATTTT	CASGLVPDTLRTDTQYF
many	TRBV7-2	TRBJ2-7	TRBD2	TGTGCCAGCAGCCCCTGGACTAGCGGGGGCATTGTGGAGCAGTACTTC	CASSPWTSGGIVEQYF
few	TRBV5-1	TRBJ2-3	NA	TGCGCCAGCAGCAGGTCCCCCACAGATACGCAGTATTTT	CASSRSPTDTQYF
few	TRBV6-1	TRBJ1-1	NA	TGTGCCGGCCGATTACAGGTGAACACTGAAGCTTTCTTT	CAGRLQVNTEAFF
few	TRBV12-3/TRBV12-4	TRBJ1-6	NA	TGTGCCAGCAGTTTAGCAGCGTCGTCTGGCAATTCACCCCTCCACTTT	CASSLAASSGNSPLHF
many	TRBV9	TRBJ2-3	NA	TGTGCCAGCAGCTCCCGGGGGATCGCAGATACGCAGTATTTT	CASSSRGIADTQYF
many	TRBV12-5	TRBJ2-3	NA	TGTGCTAGTGGTTTTCAGGAGTTTGGAACAGATACGCAGTATTTT	CASGFQEFGTDTQYF
many	TRBV7-9	TRBJ2-2	NA	TGTGCCGGAGGCGGGGAACTCGGGGAGCTGTTTTTT	CAGGGELGELFF
many	TRBV7-2	TRBJ2-3	NA	TGTGCCAGCAGCCCTGGGGCAAATCTGGATACGCAGTATTTT	CASSPGANLDTQYF
few	TRBV6-5	TRBJ1-5	NA	TGTGCCAGCAGTTACGGGAGGGCTAATCAGCCCCAGCATTTT	CASSYGRANQPQHF
NA	TRBV7-2	TRBJ2-7	NA	TGTGCCAGCAGCTCCGTACTCGCCTACGAGCAGTACTTC	CASSSVLAYEQYF
few	TRBV5-1	TRBJ2-7	NA	TGCGCCAGCAGCTTGAGCGAGACCCGCTACGAGCAGTACTTC	CASSLSETRYEQYF
many	TRBV3-1	TRBJ2-1	NA	TGTGCCAGCAGCCAAGAAGGGCGGCGTGTTAAGCAGTTCTTC	CASSQEGRRVKQFF
few	TRBV2	TRBJ1-4	NA	TGTGCCAGCGCCATCTCGTCGGGGGTGGCTGAAAAACTGTTTTTT	CASAISSGVAEKLFF
NA	TRBV25-1	TRBJ1-4	TRBD1	TGTGCCAGCAGCGGCGGACAGGGAATTTTGGCTAATGAAAAACTGTTTTTT	CASSGGQGILANEKLFF
many	TRBV4-1	TRBJ2-7	TRBD1	TGCGCCAGCAGCCAAGCCCCCGGGACAGGGGTCAACGAGCAGTACTTC	CASSQAPGTGVNEQYF
many	TRBV5-1	TRBJ2-7	NA	TGCGCCAGCAGCCTCGGCAGGGGCGACGAGCAGTACTTC	CASSLGRGDEQYF
few	TRBV11-2	TRBJ1-2	TRBD1	TGTGCCAGCAGCTGGGGACAGGGGGATGGCTACACCTTC	CASSWGQGDGYTF
many	TRBV2	TRBJ1-2	NA	TGTGCCAGCAGTGAGAACTATGGCTACACCTTC	CASSENYGYTF
NA	TRBV12-3/TRBV12-4	TRBJ1-5	NA	TGTGCCAGCAGTTTAGGGACGATAAACGAGCCCCAGCATTTT	CASSLGTINEPQHF
many	TRBV20-1	TRBJ2-7	TRBD1	TGCAGTGCATTCAGGACAGGGGAGGCCTCCTACGAGCAGTACTTC	CSAFRTGEASYEQYF
few	TRBV9	TRBJ2-1	TRBD2	TGTGCCAGCAGCCCTACCGGGACTAGCTGGGGGGTTAATGAGCAGTTCTTC	CASSPTGTSWGVNEQFF
few	TRBV10-3	TRBJ1-1	TRBD1	TGTGCCATCAGTGGGCCGGGACAGAGTAACACTGAAGCTTTCTTT	CAISGPGQSNTEAFF
few	TRBV21-1	TRBJ2-7	NA	TGTGCCAGCAGCAGGACCGGGACAGTATCCTACGAGCAGTACTTC	CASSRTGTVSYEQYF
few	TRBV20-1	TRBJ2-7	NA	TGCAGTGCTAGAGTCCCCGGGACTGGAGCCTACGAGCAGTACTTC	CSARVPGTGAYEQYF
many	TRBV3-1	TRBJ2-7	TRBD1	TGTGCCAGCAGCCAGGCAGGGGGCGCATACGAGCAGTACTTC	CASSQAGGAYEQYF
many	TRBV20-1	TRBJ1-2	NA	TGCAGTGCTAGAGCCCTCGAGGGCCACTATGGCTACACCTTC	CSARALEGHYGYTF
few	TRBV7-9	TRBJ2-1	NA	TGTGCCAGCAGCTTAGCTGGACTTGAGCAGTTCTTC	CASSLAGLEQFF
many	TRBV20-1	TRBJ2-4	TRBD2	TGCAGTGCTTCACTAGCGGGGGCCCAAAACATTCAGTACTTC	CSASLAGAQNIQYF
few	TRBV6-2/TRBV6-3	TRBJ1-1	NA	TGTGCCAGCAGTTTTTGGGTAAGGGACACTGAAGCTTTCTTT	CASSFWVRDTEAFF
many	TRBV10-3	TRBJ2-3	NA	TGTGCCATCACAGGGGCGAGCACAGATACGCAGTATTTT	CAITGASTDTQYF
NA	TRBV9	TRBJ2-7	TRBD1	TGTGCCAGCAGCGTAGGAGCAGGGGGCATCCACGAGCAGTACTTC	CASSVGAGGIHEQYF
NA	TRBV4-2	TRBJ1-1	NA	TGTGCCAGCAGCCCGGCCGTTTTCTACACTGAAGCTTTCTTT	CASSPAVFYTEAFF
NA	TRBV6-5	TRBJ2-3	TRBD2	TGTGCCAGCAGTTACGAAAGTGGGAGGGCAGATACGCAGTATTTT	CASSYESGRADTQYF
many	TRBV6-6	TRBJ1-1	NA	TGTGCCAGCACATCAGGTAGGGCTGAAGCTTTCTTT	CASTSGRAEAFF
many	TRBV5-1	TRBJ2-7	TRBD2	TGCGCCAGCAGCCGGACTAGCGGGGACTCCTACGAGCAGTACTTC	CASSRTSGDSYEQYF
NA	TRBV3-1	TRBJ2-3	TRBD2	TGTGCCAGCAGCCCGCTAGCCGGGGGGGATACTTGGACAGATACGCAGTATTTT	CASSPLAGGDTWTDTQYF
NA	TRBV11-2	TRBJ2-2	NA	TGTGCCAGCAGCTTAGATCCGGGTTCACAGCTCACCGGGGAGCTGTTTTTT	CASSLDPGSQLTGELFF
many	TRBV12-3/TRBV12-4	TRBJ2-1	TRBD1	TGTGCCAGCAGTCCTGACAGGGGGCGAACGAATGAGCAGTTCTTC	CASSPDRGRTNEQFF
NA	TRBV3-1	TRBJ1-2	TRBD1	TGTGCCAGCGGCAATATAGGGACAGGGGGCGATGGCTACACCTTC	CASGNIGTGGDGYTF
NA	TRBV29-1	TRBJ1-2	NA	TGCAGCGTTACTCCCGGGGATTATGGCTACACCTTC	CSVTPGDYGYTF
few	TRBV28	TRBJ1-5	NA	TGTGCCAGCAGTTTGGGAGGGGGGGGTGTCAATCAGCCCCAGCATTTT	CASSLGGGGVNQPQHF
few	TRBV12-3/TRBV12-4	TRBJ2-7	NA	TGTGCCAGCAGTCCCCGACTAGTCAACCCCTACGAGCAGTACTTC	CASSPRLVNPYEQYF
many	TRBV9	TRBJ2-1	TRBD2	TGTGCCAGCAGCGGGACTAGCAGCAATGAGCAGTTCTTC	CASSGTSSNEQFF
many	TRBV2	TRBJ2-2	TRBD2	TGTGCCACCGTTAGCGGGCCGAACACCGGGGAGCTGTTTTTT	CATVSGPNTGELFF
NA	TRBV12-3/TRBV12-4	TRBJ1-6	TRBD1	TGTGCCAGCAGACCGACAGGGGGCGCGGATAATTCACCCCTCCACTTT	CASRPTGGADNSPLHF
many	TRBV6-1	TRBJ1-4	NA	TGTGCCAGCAGTGAAGCAACTAATGAAAAACTGTTTTTT	CASSEATNEKLFF
NA	TRBV12-3/TRBV12-4	TRBJ1-1	NA	TGTGCCAGCACTGGGGGCGCTGAAGCTTTCTTT	CASTGGAEAFF
many	TRBV6-1	TRBJ2-6	TRBD1	TGTGCCAGCTTCAGTACAGGGGAAGCCAACGTCCTGACTTTC	CASFSTGEANVLTF
few	TRBV6-5	TRBJ2-3	TRBD2	TGTGCCAGCAGCCACCCGGCGGGAGGCACAGATACGCAGTATTTT	CASSHPAGGTDTQYF
few	TRBV20-1	TRBJ2-2	NA	TGCAGTGCTAGGTTCGACGGTCCCGGGGAGCTGTTTTTT	CSARFDGPGELFF
many	TRBV12-3/TRBV12-4	TRBJ1-2	NA	TGTGCCAGCAGCCCCGGTGGGGGAGTCGCGTACACCTTC	CASSPGGGVAYTF
few	TRBV6-2/TRBV6-3	TRBJ2-7	TRBD1	TGTGCCAGCAGTCAGGGGGTCCACGAGCAGTACTTC	CASSQGVHEQYF